This paragraph reports one T cell receptor (beta chain). At the deep level, the assay was run. Profiled with immunoSEQ multiplex PCR; TCRdb holds only in-frame clones, not every one. The sample shows over 1.4 million clones, approximately 97% of them seen only once. CDR1 SGHDN and CDR2 FVKESK come from the germline V gene. Trimming removed 3 bases at V and 9 bases at J, with 9 bases between. The CDR3 totals 12 residues. The data were taken from a study of shared clonotypes between healthy human individuals. About the study: Each donor's CD8 memory used one plate, CD8 naive two, each CD4 subset three.

The sequenced material came from naive CD4+ T cells sorted from blood. Described subset: CD45RA+ positively selected. The chain uses TRBV14 and TRBJ2-4; no clear D gene. The receptor comes from a man aged 30 to 45 in good health. CDR3 sequence: CASSHELGIQYF. In nucleotides, the CDR3 is TGTGCCAGCAGCCATGAACTGGGCATTCAGTACTTC. Supplemented by reference TRBV14 and TRBJ2-4, the full variable domain reads EAGVTQFPSHSVIEKGQTVTLRCDPISGHDNLYWYRRVMGKEIKFLLHFVKESKQDESGMPNNRFLAERTGGTYSTLKVQPAELEDSGVYFCASSHELGIQYFGAGTRLSVL.